This TCR beta chain emerged from a study of cytomegalovirus exposure and HLA in healthy donors (dated by TCRdb to 2016 to 2017). For context, the study as a whole: In an earlier analysis of under 750 of the donors, 276 Gb of sequence data and 90 million to 120 million unique TCR beta sequences from 180 million or so T cells were reported. Donor age, sex, ethnicity and CMV serostatus were compiled together with the repertoire data. The study profiled the T cell repertoires of about 720 subjects by immunosequencing and related them to cytomegalovirus serostatus. An earlier analysis of about 620 of the donors applied high-throughput TCR beta sequencing to assess whether each TCR beta V gene segment acted as functional or pseudogenic. Across approximately 400 genotyped donors of the cohort, an average of roughly 230,000 unique TCR beta nucleotide sequences per donor were sequenced, and 15% to 20% of those sequences were non-productive. Typing coverage differed by locus: A, B, C, DRB1 and DQB1 were typed in roughly 620-630 donors, DQA1 in 522, DPA1 in 600 to 610, and DPB1 in just under 490. Rather than drawing on any new phenotypic data, the later analysis identified candidate immune exposures from TCR beta sequences and the way those sequences occurred across donors. A later analysis re-examined previously published TCR beta repertoires from just over 650 donors and added high-resolution HLA genotyping to investigate patterns of TCR occurrence. High-throughput TCR immunosequencing, statistical association of individual TCRs with disease status, and machine learning were combined to predict cytomegalovirus infection status. Genome-wide SNP genotypes for about 60% of the 666 donors were used in a later genetic analysis, which treated that subset as a discovery cohort. All discovery cohort repertoires had been generated using a single sequencing platform. About 5 DR-DQ haplotypes were handled as single units for association and clustering, since linkage in the cohort was strong. An early release covering about 600 HLA-typed donors comprised 250 to 350 gigabases of sequencing data and tens of millions of unique TCR sequences. The genetic ancestry cluster associated with self-reported Caucasian donors included approximately 85% of the roughly 390 genotyped donors. HLA typing included class I and class II loci at four-digit resolution. The aim of the study was to test whether cataloging public T cell receptors could identify signatures of past pathogen exposure. Along with the roughly 710-subject first cohort, a separate validation cohort of over a hundred different subjects was used.

Library preparation employed the immunoSEQ multiplex PCR assay. For the multiplex PCR, a mixture combining 60 forward primers for TCR Vbeta segments and 13 reverse primers for TCR Jbeta segments was used. A multiplex PCR assay on genomic DNA amplified the CDR3 region of rearranged TCR beta genes. Amplified TCR beta libraries were sequenced as 87-base-pair reads on the Illumina HiSeq System. The source study handled its data this way. Across the roughly 600 repertoires, a later analysis counted tens of millions of unique TCR beta chains, 9 million to 14 million of which were shared by at least two donors. To remove PCR and sequencing errors, raw reads were error-corrected and collapsed into unique sequences using a nearest-neighbor algorithm that merged closely related sequences. V, D and J gene segments were assigned by aligning CDR3 sequences to IMGT reference sequences. For a sequence to be retained, a match of at least six nucleotides to both a V gene segment and a J gene segment was required. A rearrangement was called productive if the CDR3 had no stop codons and remained in frame with V and J, and every other rearrangement was called non-productive. CDR3 was defined by IMGT convention, running from the second conserved V-encoded cysteine to the conserved J-encoded phenylalanine. Sequences without an unambiguous match to a single V gene segment were excluded from the earlier analysis of a few hundred of the donors. An earlier analysis of about 600 of the donors called V segments functional above 56.7% productive rearrangements and segregating when the between-donor standard deviation exceeded 5%. A statistical classification framework was built for diagnosing cytomegalovirus status from the catalog of TCR beta chain sequences. In a later analysis, V and J genes were assigned by comparing TCR nucleotide sequences against IMGT/GENE-DB human TR gene sequences. Using the TCRdist pipeline, a later analysis assigned CDR3 sequences along with most-parsimonious VDJ recombination scenarios. A later analysis defined each TCR beta chain by its CDR3 amino acid sequence plus V-gene family, and excluded reads lacking a unique V-gene family. As a way to deal with suspected cross-contamination and a sequencing artifact, a later analysis dropped hundreds of nucleotide sequences that were highly shared and had low generation probability. For each public chain, a later analysis derived a clonal expansion index from normalized ranks of inferred template counts within each repertoire. In a later analysis, generation probabilities were computed using a VDJ recombination model fitted to out-of-frame rearrangements, and the results were checked against IGoR. In a later analysis, TCR-TCR, TCR-HLA and TCR-CMV co-occurrence was scored with hypergeometric tests, and a repertoire-size bias correction was applied to TCR pairs. False discovery rates were estimated in a later analysis by permuting HLA or CMV assignments 20 times. In a later analysis, co-occurring TCRs were grouped using DBSCAN, with TCRdist sequence similarity added in when clustering inside HLA-allele-positive subsets. Repertoires with fewer than 30,000 or more than 120,000 public chains were left out of co-occurrence clustering, as were five repertoires with anomalous nucleotide sharing. The table comes from immuneACCESS by way of TCRdb, which keeps in-frame sequences with V and J called. Part of the clones is missing from these tables; in studies checked, under half for an unresolved V gene and the rest for unknown reasons. Clone size and the V and J calls come from that table; the DNA yielded D and trimming. The sample contains 150,000 to 200,000 clones, roughly four fifths of them found a single time. The biggest ten clones account for approximately 3.1% of the sample.

The full study reports these points: A later analysis found that most CMV-associated TCR beta chains appeared HLA-restricted, with HLA associations seemingly driven largely by CMV exposure. V-gene and J-gene trimming of TCR beta chains was associated with a missense DCLRE1C variant in a later genetic analysis, and the association was replicated in an independent cohort. A few of the identified cytomegalovirus-associated TCR beta chains were confirmed in vitro to be specific for cytomegalovirus antigens. Because counts were too low, 15 to 20 rarely observed V segments, including chromosome 9 orphons, were excluded from the earlier analysis of under 650 of the donors. A further reported finding was that TCR beta sequences accurately predicted the HLA-A and HLA-B alleles for most subjects in the first cohort. Specific HLA alleles were associated with about 17,000 TCR beta sequences at a false discovery rate of 0.05 in a later analysis. A later analysis found that HLA-associated TCR beta chains were more clonally expanded and had lower generation probabilities than equally common non-associated chains. The cohort was sequenced for TCR beta chains only, and without alpha or paired-chain data the features that could be detected were limited. A total of around 150 TCR beta chains were listed by the study as associated with cytomegalovirus. Roughly uniform sequencing depth across donors was assumed in presence/absence analyses, although this assumption may not hold. CMV serostatus was the only immune exposure information available for the cohort. A cluster of highly shared sequence variants was judged likely to represent a technical artifact of the sequencing pipeline. Linkage disequilibrium might explain the correlated functional status among segregating V segments, but an unknown experimental factor could not be ruled out. According to a later analysis, TCR association rates differed among HLA loci, with DRB1 alleles showing the most associated TCRs and HLA-C alleles showing the fewest. In a later genetic analysis, fewer N-insertions in productive TCRs were reported among donors in an Asian-associated ancestry cluster than the 666-donor mean. Most TCR sequences were observed very rarely across donors, whereas some public TCRs were present in many individuals. The authors suggested that the approach could potentially be extended to other disease states and immunological phenotypes. In both the original and validation cohorts, the classifier was reported to diagnose cytomegalovirus status with high specificity and sensitivity. Some IMGT-functional V segments, including TRBV6-2 and TRBV6-3, could not be told apart with the 87-base-pair reads, so those segments were excluded. In an earlier analysis of about 550 of the donors, most TCR beta V segments were observed in productive rearrangements about 87% or about 30% of the time, broadly matching IMGT annotations. Because some donors lacked HLA typing at each locus, the association tests relied only on the typed subset. In a later analysis, several top co-occurrence clusters were reported to appear linked to parvovirus B19, influenza, CMV and Epstein-Barr virus. When HLA alleles, especially DR and DQ, strongly co-occurred, attributing TCR associations to individual alleles was difficult.

CDR3 length: 15 amino acids, cysteine to phenylalanine. Only the CDR3 DNA is retained, 45 bases long and in frame from the first base. Reading the germline V gene gives CDR1 SGHTA and CDR2 FQGTGA. In total, 666 healthy bone marrow donors made up the cohort. All cohort members were sampled while nominally healthy, although unrecorded immune exposures were likely present. The donor tested CMV seropositive and was one of the 289 seropositive cohort members. Every donor gave a peripheral blood sample, and the peripheral blood mononuclear cells from that sample were used for TCR beta sequencing. Genomic DNA was extracted from the blood cell samples with the Qiagen DNeasy Blood Extraction Kit. Points on this clone: Its antigen specificity is not known. One end of the junction does not line up with germline, which may come from a read error.

This clonotype was obtained from a woman between 50 and 59 years old in good health and CMV-seropositive. The chain links TRBV7-3 with TRBJ2-1; a tentative D call is TRBD2 (7 bases match). Sequencing was performed on PBMCs. Here is the DNA: TGTTCCAGCAGCTCAAGGGGGGGGGATCTCAATGAGCAGTTCTTC. Its translation reads: CSSSSRGGDLNEQFF.